Shown below are 10 T cell receptor beta chains from a single sample sequenced in a study of PD-L1 blockade in urothelial cancer. Assay: immunoSEQ multiplex PCR; the TCRdb copy retains only in-frame clones and omits some. Here the sample spans 100,000 or so clones, around 93% being singletons. The input for sequencing was PBMCs, taken around atezolizumab (anti-PD-L1) treatment. The origin of the receptors is a woman of 80 years or more with urothelial cancer.

The V and J genes are TRBV5-1 and TRBJ2-7, with D uncertain. The CDR3 extends over 14 amino acids. V dropped 0 bases and J dropped 2 bases, with 9 bases sitting between them. Germline V gives CDR1 SGHRS, CDR2 YFSETQ. CDR3 nucleotide sequence: TGCGCCAGCAGCTTGGACAGATTACCCTACGAGCAGTACTTC. Translated, it gives CASSLDRLPYEQYF.

This clone has only a few counts. The chain employs TRBV5-1 and TRBJ1-1; possible D gene TRBD1, 6 bases. The CDR3 sequence is 14 residues long. Germline V gene sequence: CDR1 SGHRS, CDR2 YFSETQ. With 0 bases removed from V and 0 bases from J, the gap between germline ends came to 6 bases. CDR3 sequence reads: CASSLDRVNTEAFF. CDR3 coding DNA: TGCGCCAGCAGCTTGGACAGGGTGAACACTGAAGCTTTCTTT.

This rearrangement joins TRBV4-1 to TRBJ2-7; 10 bases map to TRBD2. CDR3 length equals 16 residues. Germline trimming cut 0 bases from V and 1 base from J; bases unmatched to any gene: 3. Germline values: CDR1 MGHRA, CDR2 YSYEKL. The CDR3 DNA is TGCGCCAGCAGCCAAGACGCTAGCGGGAGATCCTACGAGCAGTACTTC. Its protein is CASSQDASGRSYEQYF.

V is TRBV28 and J is TRBJ2-7; 9 bases line up with TRBD2. Trimming cost V 9 bases and J 0 bases; bases outside gene matches: 6. The CDR3 length is 14 residues. Germline CDR1 and CDR2: MDHEN and SYDVKM. The CDR3 nucleotides are TGTGCCAGTTATAGCGGGAGTTCCTCCTACGAGCAGTACTTC. Amino acid sequence: CASYSGSSSYEQYF.

The chain combines TRBV28 with TRBJ2-3; perhaps TRBD1 as D (5 bases). This CDR3 contains 14 residues. From germline, CDR1 is MDHEN and CDR2 SYDVKM. V was shortened by 1 base and J by 3 bases, with 8 bases between the two germline ends. Here the CDR3 reads CASSLSDNTDTQYF. The CDR3 nucleotides read TGTGCCAGCAGTTTATCGGACAATACAGATACGCAGTATTTT. The whole variable domain, filled in from reference TRBV28 and TRBJ2-3, reads DVKVTQSSRYLVKRTGEKVFLECVQDMDHENMFWYRQDPGLGLRLIYFSYDVKMKEKGDIPEGYSVSREKKERFSLILESASTNQTSMYLCASSLSDNTDTQYFGPGTRLTVL.

This rearrangement joins TRBV28 to TRBJ2-7; no firm D call. The CDR3 consists of 15 residues. Germline V gene data show CDR1 as MDHEN and CDR2 as SYDVKM. Trimming left V 3 bases short and J 0 bases short, with 12 bases between. CDR3 protein: CASSLPTVISYEQYF. DNA of the CDR3: TGTGCCAGCAGTTTGCCGACTGTGATCTCCTACGAGCAGTACTTC.

This sequence joins TRBV19 and TRBJ2-5; perhaps TRBD1 as D (6 bases). The germline V gene has CDR1 LNHDA and CDR2 SQIVND (reference sequence). V dropped 4 bases and J dropped 5 bases, with 17 bases sitting between them. CDR3 length: 15 residues. The CDR3 DNA sequence: TGTGCCAGTAGTACAGGGGTGGTAATAACGGAGACCCAGTACTTC. Protein: CASSTGVVITETQYF. The whole variable domain, remainder taken from reference TRBV19 and TRBJ2-5, is DGGITQSPKYLFRKEGQNVTLSCEQNLNHDAMYWYRQDPGQGLRLIYYSQIVNDFQKGDIAEGYSVSREKKESFPLTVTSAQKNPTAFYLCASSTGVVITETQYFGPGTRLLVL.

V and J are TRBV11-2 and TRBJ1-5, with D uncertain. Per the germline V gene, CDR1 is SGHAT and CDR2 is FQNNGV. There are 13 residues in the CDR3. V was cut by 5 bases and J by 7 bases, with 12 bases left in between. The DNA for the CDR3 is TGTGCCAGCAGCCCCGAAGGGAGGCAGCCCCAGCATTTT. It codes for CASSPEGRQPQHF.

V usage is TRBV5-4 and J usage is TRBJ1-2; no clear D gene. V dropped 4 bases and J dropped 8 bases, with 18 bases sitting between them. Per the germline V gene, CDR1 is SGHNT and CDR2 is YYREEE (reference sequence). The CDR3 length is 14 residues. The CDR3 is CASSPPTRPRGYTF. CDR3 in DNA: TGTGCCAGCAGCCCCCCAACGAGGCCAAGGGGCTACACCTTC.

The V gene is TRBV4-2, the J gene TRBJ2-5; maybe TRBD1 (6 bases). The V gene lost 0 bases and the J gene lost 5 bases, with 13 bases spanning the gap. Per the germline V gene, CDR1 is LGHNA and CDR2 is YNFKEQ. The CDR3 is made up of 15 amino acids. CDR3 bases: TGTGCCAGCAGCCAAGAAATAACAGGGCGGGAGACCCAGTACTTC. Amino acid sequence: CASSQEITGRETQYF.